The 32 T cell receptor beta chains listed next were all sequenced from one sample in a study of blood T cell repertoires in COVID-19. Sequenced by immunoSEQ multiplex PCR; TCRdb stores in-frame clones only, minus some. Of about 72,000 clones in the sample, 82% were seen once. The specimen was peripheral blood. The receptor source for this set is a human donor in a cohort sampled during active COVID-19.

This clone came up once. The chain employs TRBV4-1 and TRBJ1-5; 7 nucleotides align to TRBD1. The V and J ends lost 10 bases and 4 bases, in that order; junction bases with no gene match: 13. Germline CDR1 reads MGHRA; CDR2 reads YSYEKL. The CDR3 loop spans 15 amino acids. CDR3: CATKTTLQGNQPQHF. As DNA, the CDR3 is TGCGCCACCAAAACGACATTACAGGGGAATCAGCCCCAGCATTTT.

The rearrangement joins TRBV2 to TRBJ2-7; the D gene is possibly TRBD2 (5 bases). This CDR3 is 13 amino acids long. V lost 3 bases to trimming and J lost 11 bases, with 17 bases between them. Germline CDR1 is SNHLY and CDR2 is FYNNEI. The CDR3: CASSELGGGEKYF. The CDR3 DNA follows: TGTGCCAGCAGTGAGCTCGGAGGTGGTGAGAAGTACTTC. Filled out from reference TRBV2 and TRBJ2-7, the complete variable domain reads EPEVTQTPSHQVTQMGQEVILRCVPISNHLYFYWYRQILGQKVEFLVSFYNNEISEKSEIFDDQFSVERPDGSNFTLKIRSTKLEDSAMYFCASSELGGGEKYFGPGTRLTVT.

J is TRBJ1-6 and V is TRBV13; 10 nucleotides align to TRBD1. J was trimmed by 3 bases and V by 2 bases; bases with no gene match: 19. The CDR3 runs 22 residues. From germline, CDR1 is PRHDT and CDR2 FYEKMQ (reference sequence). The CDR3 DNA follows: TGTGCCAGCAGCTTAATGCCGGGAAACCGGGACAGGGGCAACTACTATAATTCACCCCTCCACTTT. This encodes CASSLMPGNRDRGNYYNSPLHF.

The chain employs TRBV3-1 (or the pseudogene TRBV3-2) and TRBJ1-3; 7 bases agree with TRBD1. V was clipped by 3 bases and J by 3 bases; unmatched bases: 14. This CDR3 has 18 residues. Germline V gene sequence: CDR1 LGHDT, CDR2 YNNKEL (reference sequence). CDR3 sequence: CASSQRNPRQGGGNTIYF. For the CDR3, the DNA is TGTGCCAGCAGCCAGCGGAACCCGAGACAGGGTGGTGGAAACACCATATATTTT.

This chain joins TRBV25-1 and TRBJ1-4; D is possibly TRBD1 (5 bases). Germline V gives CDR1 MGHDK, CDR2 SYGVNS. The V and J ends lost 2 bases and 8 bases respectively, with 12 bases between them. The CDR3 sequence is 14 residues long. CDR3 in DNA: TGTGCCAGCAGTGAAGGTCGGGGGAGGGAAAAACTGTTTTTT. This sequence encodes CASSEGRGREKLFF.

The rearrangement joins TRBV5-6 to TRBJ1-1; no firm D call. CDR1 is SGHDT, CDR2 YYEEEE, per germline. This CDR3 contains 13 residues. The V and J ends lost 1 base and 3 bases respectively, with 7 bases between them. CDR3 residues: CASSLKPDTEAFF. The CDR3 region has the DNA TGTGCCAGCAGCTTGAAGCCCGACACTGAAGCTTTCTTT.

The J gene is TRBJ2-2, the V gene TRBV7-8; D gene uncertain. V was pared by 2 bases and J by 4 bases, with 17 bases between. Germline V lookup: CDR1 SGHVS, CDR2 FQNEAQ. CDR3 size: 17 residues. The CDR3 region is CASSLRSRLTATGELFF. In DNA form, the CDR3 reads TGTGCCAGCAGCTTACGGTCGAGGTTGACGGCCACCGGGGAGCTGTTTTTT.

V is TRBV19 and J is TRBJ1-6; no reliable D call. The germline CDR1 and CDR2 sequences are LNHDA and SQIVND (reference sequence). V lost 6 bases, J lost 0 bases, and 9 bases lay in between. This CDR3 has 15 amino acids. The CDR3 region has the DNA TGTGCCAGTAGCGGAGGGAGCTCCTATAATTCACCCCTCCACTTT. Translation gives CASSGGSSYNSPLHF.

The V and J genes are TRBV7-9 and TRBJ1-4; D remains unclear. Germline V gene data show CDR1 as SEHNR and CDR2 as FQNEAQ (reference sequence). The CDR3 is made up of 13 amino acids. Trimming took off 2 bases at V and 3 bases at J, with 4 bases between the two ends. The CDR3 loop is CASSLSANEKLFF. CDR3 sequence (DNA): TGTGCCAGCAGCTTATCAGCTAATGAAAAACTGTTTTTT.

V is TRBV29-1 and J is TRBJ2-5; D is perhaps TRBD1 (6 bases). V was clipped by 3 bases and J by 2 bases, with 10 bases between them. CDR1 SQVTM and CDR2 ANQGSEA come from the germline V gene. This CDR3 comprises 13 residues. CDR3 amino acids: CSVELDRQETQYF. The CDR3 DNA sequence: TGCAGCGTTGAGTTAGACAGGCAAGAGACCCAGTACTTC.

The genes are TRBV6-5 and TRBJ1-2; TRBD1 matches 7 bases. This CDR3 is 13 amino acids long. The V and J ends lost 7 bases and 7 bases, in that order; junction bases with no gene match: 9. Germline loops: CDR1 MNHEY, CDR2 SVGAGI. The CDR3 DNA reads TGTGCCAGCAACAACAGGGGTATGGGTGGCTACACCTTC. It codes for CASNNRGMGGYTF.

V gene TRBV30 combines with J gene TRBJ1-4, with D possibly TRBD1 on 6 matching bases. Germline V gene data show CDR1 as GTSNPN and CDR2 as SVGIG (reference sequence). Trimming left V 4 bases short and J 7 bases short, with 16 bases between. The CDR3 totals 14 residues. CDR3 sequence reads: CAWTLGETGEKLFF. The CDR3 DNA follows: TGTGCCTGGACCCTAGGGGAGACAGGTGAAAAACTGTTTTTT.

The gene calls are TRBV7-9 and TRBJ2-2, with 8 bases aligning to TRBD1. Germline values: CDR1 SEHNR, CDR2 FQNEAQ (reference sequence). V was clipped by 10 bases and J by 4 bases; unmatched bases: 11. This CDR3 has 15 amino acids. In nucleotides, the CDR3 is TGTGCCACATTGCAGGGGGCGCGGTCCACCGGGGAGCTGTTTTTT. Amino acids: CATLQGARSTGELFF.

The chain has TRBV5-1 and TRBJ1-2; TRBD1 aligns across 8 bases. This CDR3 is 14 amino acids long. The germline CDR1 and CDR2 sequences are SGHRS and YFSETQ. With 6 bases clipped from V and 3 bases from J, the junction kept 7 bases outside the gene matches. DNA of the CDR3: TGCGCCAGCACCCCGGCAGGGGGCGACTATGGCTACACCTTC. Its protein product is CASTPAGGDYGYTF.

V and J are TRBV29-1 and TRBJ1-1; 7 nucleotides line up with TRBD1. J lost 4 bases, V lost 3 bases, and 5 bases had no gene match. This CDR3 has 13 residues. Germline loops: CDR1 SQVTM, CDR2 ANQGSEA. For the CDR3, the DNA is TGCAGCGTTGATAACAGGGGAGGCACTGAAGCTTTCTTT. Its translation is CSVDNRGGTEAFF. Filled out from reference TRBV29-1 and TRBJ1-1, the complete variable domain reads SAVISQKPSRDICQRGTSLTIQCQVDSQVTMMFWYRQQPGQSLTLIATANQGSEATYESGFVIDKFPISRPNLTFSTLTVSNMSPEDSSIYLCSVDNRGGTEAFFGQGTRLTVV.

This chain uses TRBV5-5 with TRBJ1-4, with a tentative D call TRBD1 (6 bases). The germline V and J ends were trimmed by 3 bases and 8 bases, with 17 bases remaining between them. This CDR3 has 15 residues. Looked up from germline, CDR1 is SGHKS and CDR2 is YYEKEE (reference sequence). The CDR3 nucleotides read TGTGCCAGCAGCTGGTCAGGGGAGCAGTGGGAAAAACTGTTTTTT. The encoded protein is CASSWSGEQWEKLFF.

The DNA for the CDR3 is TGTGCCAGCAGCTTCTTTTACGGGGGCTCCTACGAGCAGTACTTC. The encoded protein is CASSFFYGGSYEQYF. The V gene is TRBV7-9, the J gene TRBJ2-7; perhaps TRBD2 as D (6 bases). Trimming pared 3 bases from V and 0 bases from J, leaving 12 bases between. This CDR3 has 15 amino acids. The germline V gene encodes CDR1 SEHNR and CDR2 FQNEAQ (reference sequence).

The chain uses TRBV3-1 (or the pseudogene TRBV3-2) and TRBJ2-7; D ambiguous. The germline V gene encodes CDR1 LGHDT and CDR2 YNNKEL (reference sequence). The germline V and J ends were trimmed by 2 bases and 5 bases, with 10 bases remaining between them. The CDR3 length is 13 residues. CDR3 loop: CASSQQHPDEQYF. The CDR3 DNA follows: TGTGCCAGCAGCCAACAACACCCCGACGAGCAGTACTTC.

This clone was counted only a few times. V gene TRBV16 combines with J gene TRBJ2-7; D may be TRBD1 (5 bases). This CDR3 is 13 amino acids long. Per germline, CDR1 KGHSY and CDR2 FQNENV. V was clipped by 0 bases and J by 6 bases, with 9 bases between them. The CDR3 nucleotides are TGTGCCAGCAGCCAATCAGGGGTCGGCGAGCAGTACTTC. Translation: CASSQSGVGEQYF.

This chain uses TRBV5-1 with TRBJ2-3, with D possibly being TRBD2 (5 bases). This CDR3 contains 13 residues. Looked up from germline, CDR1 is SGHRS and CDR2 is YFSETQ. V was cut by 6 bases and J by 6 bases, with 14 bases left in between. DNA for the CDR3: TGCGCCAGCACTGAGGGATCGGGCGATACGCAGTATTTT. As protein: CASTEGSGDTQYF.

The sample holds a few counts of this clone. This chain joins TRBV4-2 and TRBJ1-2; D is uncertain. This CDR3 spans 13 amino acids. Germline CDR1 LGHNA, CDR2 YNFKEQ. V lost 3 bases and J 7 bases, leaving 12 bases between the germline ends. The CDR3 DNA reads TGTGCCAGCAGCCAGGCGGGAACGGGTGGCTACACCTTC. This gives the protein CASSQAGTGGYTF.

This clone was observed once. The chain uses TRBV7-8 and TRBJ1-5; perhaps TRBD1 as D (6 bases). This CDR3 spans 15 amino acids. The V gene lost 4 bases and the J gene lost 6 bases, with 16 bases spanning the gap. Germline V gene lookup returns CDR1 SGHVS and CDR2 FQNEAQ. The CDR3: CASSSLRGRGQPQHF. The CDR3 coding sequence is TGTGCCAGCAGCTCTCTCAGGGGACGGGGTCAGCCCCAGCATTTT.

The gene calls are TRBV4-2 and TRBJ2-7; possible D gene TRBD2, 6 bases. V dropped 4 bases and J dropped 2 bases, with 21 bases sitting between them. The CDR3 covers 17 residues. CDR1 LGHNA and CDR2 YNFKEQ come from the germline V gene. DNA for the CDR3: TGTGCCAGCAGCCGCCGTACATCGGGACGGGAGACCTACGAGCAGTACTTC. Protein: CASSRRTSGRETYEQYF.

V is TRBV2 and J is TRBJ2-5, with D unclear. Trimming removed 2 bases from V and 1 base from J, with 8 bases in between. This CDR3 has 14 amino acids. The germline CDR1 and CDR2 sequences are SNHLY and FYNNEI. The CDR3 DNA reads as TGTGCCAGCAGTGAAATCAGAGGCCAAGAGACCCAGTACTTC. It codes for CASSEIRGQETQYF.

The chain is built from TRBV11-2 and TRBJ2-2; D ambiguous. CDR1 and CDR2 from the germline V gene are SGHAT and FQNNGV. The CDR3 contains 15 residues. V lost 1 base to trimming and J lost 8 bases, with 14 bases between them. CDR3 in DNA: TGTGCCAGCAGCTTAGCAATCTTTAAACGGGGGGAGCTGTTTTTT. As protein: CASSLAIFKRGELFF.

The chain is built from TRBV5-1 and TRBJ2-6; the D gene is possibly TRBD2 (5 bases). V was pared by 7 bases and J by 0 bases, with 11 bases between. CDR3 length: 15 amino acids. Germline V gene data show CDR1 as SGHRS and CDR2 as YFSETQ. This chain's CDR3 is CASDSGSSGANVLTF. The CDR3 coding sequence is TGCGCCAGCGACTCTGGGAGCTCTGGGGCCAACGTCCTGACTTTC.

In this sample, this clone turned up a few times. The CDR3 region is CASSQVVGGGQQETQYF. In nucleotides, the CDR3 is TGCGCCAGCAGCCAAGTCGTAGGTGGGGGACAACAAGAGACCCAGTACTTC. The J gene is TRBJ2-5, the V gene TRBV4-1; D perhaps matches TRBD1 (6 bases). The CDR3 is 17 amino acids. With 1 base removed from V and 2 bases from J, the gap between germline ends came to 17 bases. In germline, CDR1 is MGHRA, CDR2 YSYEKL.

The chain is built from TRBV4-1 and TRBJ2-7, with D possibly matching TRBD2 (5 bases). CDR3 length: 16 residues. CDR1 and CDR2 (germline): MGHRA, YSYEKL. The V end was cut by 2 bases, the J end by 3 bases, with 17 bases between. CDR3 sequence reads: CASSQQARSEGYEQYF. DNA of the CDR3: TGCGCCAGCAGCCAACAAGCCCGGTCCGAGGGCTACGAGCAGTACTTC.

A few counts support this clone. The chain employs TRBV3-1 (or the pseudogene TRBV3-2) and TRBJ1-2; D perhaps matches TRBD1 (5 bases). Germline loops: CDR1 LGHDT, CDR2 YNNKEL (reference sequence). The CDR3 spans 14 residues. Trimming removed 0 bases at V and 6 bases at J, with 11 bases between. This CDR3 is CASSQEGQGNGYTF. CDR3 coding DNA: TGTGCCAGCAGCCAAGAAGGGCAGGGTAATGGCTACACCTTC.

The chain joins TRBV18 to TRBJ2-2; no definite D call. There are 16 residues in the CDR3. The ends were cut back, 4 bases at V and 2 bases at J, with 14 bases in the middle. The germline V gene encodes CDR1 KGHSH and CDR2 LQKENI. In DNA, the CDR3 is TGTGCCAGCTCACTTATGGTCTCAGGAAACACCGGGGAGCTGTTTTTT. This gives the protein CASSLMVSGNTGELFF.

The V and J genes are TRBV30 and TRBJ2-7; 8 bases fit TRBD1. CDR3 length: 16 amino acids. V shed 2 bases and J 9 bases; nucleotides not matched to a gene: 18. Looked up from germline, CDR1 is GTSNPN and CDR2 is SVGIG (reference sequence). The CDR3 reads CAWSPPRTGTFYPQYF. The CDR3 DNA follows: TGTGCCTGGAGTCCCCCCCGGACAGGGACGTTTTACCCGCAGTACTTC.

This chain uses TRBV6-1 with TRBJ1-1; TRBD1 is a possible D gene (5 bases). V was clipped by 3 bases and J by 1 base, with 15 bases between them. The germline V gene has CDR1 MNHNS and CDR2 SASEGT. The CDR3 loop spans 16 amino acids. The CDR3 DNA reads TGTGCCAGCAGTGACCCCACTACAGACAGGAACACTGAAGCTTTCTTT. Amino acids: CASSDPTTDRNTEAFF.